This T cell receptor (beta chain) is drawn from a study of cytomegalovirus exposure and HLA in healthy donors. Findings of the study overall: Subsequent analysis revealed that first-cohort TCR clusters tended to co-occur in the 100 to 150 validation repertoires. Many donors shared some public TCRs, even though most TCR sequences were rare. It was confirmed in vitro that three of the CMV-associated chains were specific for CMV antigens.

Of note for this clone: Its antigen is undetermined.

Assay used: immunoSEQ multiplex PCR; TCRdb lists only in-frame clones, some missing. The repertoire holds 110,000 to 150,000 clones, with 85% to 90% as singletons. Separate from the approximately 720-subject first cohort, the 120-subject validation cohort was the one that the donors belonged to. With V trimmed by 6 bases and J by 9 bases, 9 bases remained unmatched. CDR1 and CDR2 from the germline V gene are MNHEY and SVGAGI. The CDR3 extends over 15 amino acids. The chain carries TRBV6-5 and TRBJ2-1; 12 bases fit TRBD2. This receptor was obtained from a man in his late teens or twenties in good health and CMV-seronegative. Sequencing was performed on PBMCs. The chain's CDR3 is CASSRASGRAPEQFF. The CDR3, as DNA: TGTGCCAGCAGCCGGGCTAGCGGGAGGGCCCCTGAGCAGTTCTTC.